This TCR beta chain was identified in a study of CD8+ T cells in alopecia areata. With regard to this clone: What it recognizes is unknown.

RNA extraction was followed by reverse transcription into cDNA, which acted as the sequencing template. Sequenced by immunoSEQ multiplex PCR; TCRdb stores in-frame clones only, minus some. This sample has 85,000 to 110,000 clones, with around 86% found just once. Germline loops: CDR1 SGHVS, CDR2 FNYEAQ. The CDR3 loop spans 15 amino acids. V lost 5 bases to trimming and J lost 4 bases; unmatched junction nucleotides: 7. Treatment meaning: oral pan-JAK inhibitor, 5-10 mg twice daily. General study points: On tofacitinib, scalp clonality and expanded CD8+ clones among top 100 fell significantly. Scalp lesions, especially in alopecia totalis/universalis, had higher clonality than normal scalp. With patients, TCR sharing proved less clear than in mice, a difference possibly related to HLA.

The genes are TRBV7-6 and TRBJ2-1; 8 positions match TRBD2. The origin of this receptor is a human donor with alopecia areata. The sequencing here drew on CD8+ T cells sorted from blood, taken between weeks 30 and 35, from a patient treated with tofacitinib. In DNA form, the CDR3 reads TGTGCCAGCAGCCCGGGGGGGGCTTTTTACAATGAGCAGTTCTTC. Its translation is CASSPGGAFYNEQFF. Supplemented by reference TRBV7-6 and TRBJ2-1, the full variable domain reads GAGVSQSPRYKVTKRGQDVALRCDPISGHVSLYWYRQALGQGPEFLTYFNYEAQQDKSGLPNDRFSAERPEGSISTLTIQRTEQRDSAMYRCASSPGGAFYNEQFFGPGTRLTVL.